This record looks at one T cell receptor beta chain sequence and its context. The antigen is undetermined. The data stem from a study of graft-versus-host responses after intestinal transplantation. Using immunoSEQ multiplex PCR, the repertoire was profiled, and TCRdb retains in-frame clones only, with some absent. The sample contains tens of thousands of clones, about 94% of which appear only once. The receptor comes from a human donor who was the organ donor for an intestinal transplant. Sequenced material: unstimulated CD4+ T cells sorted from spleen or lymph node cells, taken before transplant.

In DNA form, the CDR3 reads TGTGCCAGCAGTGGTAATCTGGGCGACTATGGCTACACCTTC. Translated, it gives CASSGNLGDYGYTF. This sequence joins TRBV25-1 and TRBJ1-2; D remains unclear. V gave up 4 bases and J gave up 3 bases, with 12 bases separating them. The germline V gene encodes CDR1 MGHDK and CDR2 SYGVNS. This CDR3 is 14 amino acids long.